This T cell receptor beta chain was identified in a study of T cells in Graves' hyperthyroidism and ophthalmopathy. V lost 0 bases to trimming and J lost 0 bases, with 8 bases between them. This CDR3 spans 15 amino acids. The germline V gene encodes CDR1 MGHRA and CDR2 YSYEKL. This clonotype was observed at least ten times. Its antigen is currently unknown. Using RNA transcripts as the source, TCR beta CDR3 regions were amplified. First-round RT-PCR with HTBI primers amplified the TCR CDR3 region. TCRdb itself ran the multiplex PCR reads through MiXCR, one entry per CDR3 protein. Of 480,000 or so distinct CDR3 sequences listed, 40% to 50% are singletons. Broader study findings: Onset of ophthalmopathy came a median around 7.1 months after the model predicted it.

Reasons for excluding patients were uncontrolled infection, other autoimmune disease, pregnancy or lactation. The V call is TRBV4-1, the J call TRBJ1-1; no firm D call. The sequence was obtained from an adult woman with Graves' disease, either hyperthyroidism or ophthalmopathy (not recorded which). Sequenced sample: peripheral blood or thyroid tissue (not recorded which). The CDR3 nucleotides read TGCGCCAGCAGCCAAGATAAAGGGATGAACACTGAAGCTTTCTTT. It translates to CASSQDKGMNTEAFF.